This T cell receptor (beta chain) is from a study of blood T cell repertoires in COVID-19. The CDR3 is made up of 15 amino acids. Deletions cut 1 base from V and 7 bases from J, with 17 bases between. Germline CDR1 and CDR2: SGHDT and YYEEEE. TCRdb keeps only in-frame clones here, not all; method: immunoSEQ multiplex PCR. The table shows around 250,000 clones, with around 87% occurring only once. The chain joins TRBV5-6 to TRBJ1-1; a possible D gene is TRBD1 (6 bases). This receptor was identified in a woman between 65 and 79 years old with active or convalescent COVID-19. Sample: peripheral blood. CDR3 sequence reads: CASSLRDTPTLEAFF. The CDR3 DNA is TGTGCCAGCAGCTTGAGGGACACCCCAACCCTTGAAGCTTTCTTT.